This T cell receptor (beta chain) was sequenced in a study of CD8+CD57+ T cells in acquired aplastic anemia. Study-wide context: An average of around 3.5 ug of DNA was obtained from sorted CD4+ and CD8+ cells.

A word on this clonotype: Being one base from a much bigger clone, this may be a read error.

Researchers used genomic DNA as the template to profile TCR beta VDJ and CDR3. One entry per CDR3 protein, called by TCRdb with MiXCR from the reads. The profile covers 180,000 or so distinct CDR3 sequences, with about 47% appearing a single time and 2.5% to 3.5% taken by the ten largest. Per germline, CDR1 MNHNS and CDR2 SASEGT. The CDR3 is made up of 15 amino acids. This TCR came from a human donor in good health. V and J are TRBV6-1 and TRBJ2-7, with TRBD1 identical over 7 bases. Sequenced sample: sorted CD4+, CD8+, or CD8+CD57+ T cells (not recorded which) from PBMCs. The CDR3 protein is CASSPTGAISHEQYF. CDR3 DNA: TGTGCCAGCAGTCCCACAGGGGCCATCTCCCACGAGCAGTACTTC.